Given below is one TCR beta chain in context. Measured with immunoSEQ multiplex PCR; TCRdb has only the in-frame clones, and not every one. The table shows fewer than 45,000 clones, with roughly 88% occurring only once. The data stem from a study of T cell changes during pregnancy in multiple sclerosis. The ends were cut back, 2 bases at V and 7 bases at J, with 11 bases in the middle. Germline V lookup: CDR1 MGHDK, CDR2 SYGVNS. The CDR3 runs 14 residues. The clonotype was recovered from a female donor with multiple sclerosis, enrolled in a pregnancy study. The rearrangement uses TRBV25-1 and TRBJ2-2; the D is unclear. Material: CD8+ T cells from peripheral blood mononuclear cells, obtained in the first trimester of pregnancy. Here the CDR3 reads CASSEMASVGELFF. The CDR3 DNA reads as TGTGCCAGCAGTGAAATGGCATCCGTCGGGGAGCTGTTTTTT.